This T cell receptor (beta chain) stems from a study of beta chain features in type 1 diabetes. For the study at large: Healthy donors and patients had similar age, gender and cell yields. The study's findings and limits: These data did not resolve whether HLA type affects TCRB rearrangement. Cells with high TCR expression could be over-represented by cDNA sequencing. Moderately but significantly shorter TCRB CDR3s were found in Type 1 diabetes patients in all four CD4+ subsets.

This clone was found a few times. Its target is unknown. Expressed TCRB transcripts were sequenced because the entire RNA isolate underwent reverse transcription. Data came from immunoSEQ multiplex PCR; TCRdb stores just in-frame clones and leaves some out. The table lists roughly 730,000 clones, around an eighth of them singletons. There was one heparinised blood draw per donor, averaging approximately 120 mL. In germline, CDR1 is SNHLY, CDR2 FYNNEI. The CDR3 runs to 10 residues. The V end lost 8 bases, the J end lost 5 bases, and 7 bases lay between the germline ends. The J gene is TRBJ2-7, the V gene TRBV2; no clear D. The clonotype originates from a man aged 18 to 35 with type 1 diabetes. Sequencing input: naive CD4+ T cells from blood. CDR3 loop: CASDPDEQYF. The DNA for the CDR3 is TGTGCCAGCGACCCGGACGAGCAGTACTTC.